This TCR beta chain originates from a study of cytomegalovirus exposure and HLA in healthy donors. Study-wide findings and caveats: According to a later analysis, donors in an Asian-associated ancestry cluster reportedly had fewer N-insertions than the roughly 720-donor mean.

Regarding this clone: Its matching antigen is unknown.

Primers for the PCR totalled 60 Vbeta and 13 Jbeta. Profiling relied on immunoSEQ multiplex PCR, and the TCRdb table lists in-frame clones only, not all of them. The sample yields 100,000 to 150,000 clones, about 74% seen once. V lost 3 bases to trimming and J lost 2 bases, with 13 bases between them. CDR3 size: 15 residues. Germline V gives CDR1 KGHSH, CDR2 LQKENI. The chain carries TRBV18 and TRBJ2-5; D might be TRBD2 (6 bases). This receptor was identified in a woman aged 45 to 65 in good health and CMV-seropositive. The sample was PBMCs. DNA for the CDR3: TGTGCCAGCTCACCTGCGGCTGGGACTCAAGAGACCCAGTACTTC. This codes for CASSPAAGTQETQYF.